The present T cell receptor beta chain was sequenced within a study of OX40 agonist ivuxolimab in advanced cancers. TCRdb's table, derived via immunoSEQ multiplex PCR, lists solely in-frame clones and lacks some. The sample includes roughly 81,000 clones, 88% of them seen just once. The CDR3 sequence is 15 residues long. Germline V CDR1 and CDR2: SGHNT, YYREEE (reference sequence). Trimming removed 4 bases at V and 4 bases at J, with 17 bases between. This rearrangement joins TRBV5-4 to TRBJ1-2, with a weak D call TRBD1 (6 bases). Sequences were derived from CD4+ or CD8+ T cells sorted from blood, sampled in a trial of the OX40 agonist ivuxolimab. This receptor was identified in an adult with an advanced solid tumor such as melanoma, head and neck, liver or kidney cancer. CDR3 nucleotides: TGTGCCAGCAGCCAAGATCTAACAGGGAGCTATGGCTACACCTTC. Translated: CASSQDLTGSYGYTF.